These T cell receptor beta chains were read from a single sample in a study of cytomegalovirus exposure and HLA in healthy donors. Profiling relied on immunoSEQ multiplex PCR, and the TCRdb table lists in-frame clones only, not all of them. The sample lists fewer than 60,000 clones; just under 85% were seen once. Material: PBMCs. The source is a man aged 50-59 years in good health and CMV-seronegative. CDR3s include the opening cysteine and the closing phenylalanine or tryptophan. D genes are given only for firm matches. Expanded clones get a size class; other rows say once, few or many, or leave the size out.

CASSAPTGNTEAFF,-,once,TRBV2,TRBJ1-1,14
CASRDEGVGLAGGHEQFF,TRBD2,-,TRBV19,TRBJ2-1,18
CASSLETGRTGELFF,-,-,TRBV5-4,TRBJ2-2,15
CASSLTGTEAFF,-,-,TRBV6-5,TRBJ1-1,12
CASREGSEKLFF,-,-,TRBV6-1,TRBJ1-4,12
CASSLTGEAETQYF,TRBD1,-,TRBV11-1,TRBJ2-5,14
CASSRGGPGETQYF,TRBD2,few,TRBV5-6,TRBJ2-5,14
CASSSPDRPYEQYF,-,-,TRBV5-4,TRBJ2-7,14
CASSYRGGSEQYF,-,-,TRBV6-5,TRBJ2-7,13
CATSSRVNYGYTF,-,once,TRBV15,TRBJ1-2,13
CASSEASSYRGETQYF,-,-,TRBV6-1,TRBJ2-5,16
CASSTTGSNQPQHF,TRBD1,-,TRBV28,TRBJ1-5,14
CAWSVRRGRGGTEAFF,-,-,TRBV30,TRBJ1-1,16
CASSLWPGDTTYGYTF,-,-,TRBV27,TRBJ1-2,16
CASSLINRSGNTIYF,-,-,TRBV28,TRBJ1-3,15
CASSLTGPPETQYF,TRBD1,-,TRBV4-1,TRBJ2-5,14
CASSVGLAAYTDTQYF,TRBD2,-,TRBV9,TRBJ2-3,16
CASSLGSSLREQYF,-,-,TRBV13,TRBJ2-7,14
CASSTGGTGGDTQYF,TRBD1,-,TRBV7-2,TRBJ2-3,15
CASRPTSGGATDTQYF,TRBD2,-,TRBV7-6,TRBJ2-3,16
CASSPWTGDYGYTF,TRBD1,-,TRBV27,TRBJ1-2,14
CASSLTSRADTQYF,TRBD2,-,TRBV7-3,TRBJ2-3,14
CASRTSRGRPEQYF,TRBD1,-,TRBV5-1,TRBJ2-5,14
CASSWGSGGRSTGELFF,TRBD2,-,TRBV11-2,TRBJ2-2,17
CASIQHYEQYF,-,-,TRBV25-1,TRBJ2-7,11
CASSSLLDSSGGAYEQYF,TRBD2,-,TRBV7-8,TRBJ2-7,18
CASSPGQYTDTQYF,TRBD1,once,TRBV18,TRBJ2-3,14
CASSLGGNTGELFF,-,-,TRBV7-6,TRBJ2-2,14
CASGLDGGVLFF,-,-,TRBV12-5,TRBJ2-2,12
CASSMGQSLSYEQYF,TRBD1,few,TRBV7-9,TRBJ2-7,15
CASSLATGAPFLYF,TRBD1,-,TRBV7-9,TRBJ2-7,14
CASTGNREAQHF,-,-,TRBV19,TRBJ1-5,12
CASSEFQGLGTEAFF,-,-,TRBV6-1,TRBJ1-1,15
CASSPRDRDGYTF,TRBD1,-,TRBV7-2,TRBJ1-2,13
CAWNTIGTGLTYEQYF,TRBD1,-,TRBV30,TRBJ2-7,16
CAGSLRQGTDTQYF,TRBD1,-,TRBV6-1,TRBJ2-3,14
CASSHTSGQGMNEQYF,TRBD1,-,TRBV28,TRBJ2-7,16
CSVTRPPTRQGAGANSNQPQHF,TRBD1,once,TRBV29-1,TRBJ1-5,22
CASSYVRGSEQYF,-,-,TRBV6-6,TRBJ2-7,13
CASSLANRVGNEQFF,-,-,TRBV7-2,TRBJ2-1,15
CASSYGQGAVSEQFF,TRBD1,-,TRBV6-5,TRBJ2-1,15
CASGLGQGNQPQHF,TRBD1,-,TRBV12-5,TRBJ1-5,14
CASSPGASYEQYF,-,-,TRBV9,TRBJ2-7,13
CASSLARGEGYTF,-,-,TRBV11-2,TRBJ1-2,13
CASSAPGGPGSPLHF,-,few,TRBV5-4,TRBJ1-6,15
CASTSDRNEKLFF,TRBD1,-,TRBV6-1,TRBJ1-4,13
CASSPAWGPTYEQYF,-,once,TRBV7-9,TRBJ2-7,15
CASSLPDQPQHF,-,once,TRBV5-6,TRBJ1-5,12
CASSLSYGYTF,-,-,TRBV28,TRBJ1-2,11
CASRRDSSYNEQFF,-,few,TRBV6-5,TRBJ2-1,14
CASSDGTFNEKLFF,-,-,TRBV6-1,TRBJ1-4,14